This T cell receptor beta chain was identified in a study of T cell responses to AZD1222 COVID-19 vaccine. Repertoires were generated with immunoSEQ multiplex PCR, while TCRdb's copy carries only in-frame clones and drops some. The sample yields around 100,000 clones, about 87% seen once. The CDR3 has 12 residues. Looked up from germline, CDR1 is SQVTM and CDR2 is ANQGSEA. Trimming pared 7 bases from V and 1 base from J, leaving 10 bases between. The chain uses TRBV29-1 and TRBJ2-5; D is possibly TRBD1 (6 bases). Sample: peripheral blood, taken on day 0 of AZD1222 vaccination. The receptor comes from an adult in good health. CDR3 protein: CSAHRVQETQYF. The CDR3 DNA reads TGCAGCGCCCACAGGGTCCAAGAGACCCAGTACTTC.